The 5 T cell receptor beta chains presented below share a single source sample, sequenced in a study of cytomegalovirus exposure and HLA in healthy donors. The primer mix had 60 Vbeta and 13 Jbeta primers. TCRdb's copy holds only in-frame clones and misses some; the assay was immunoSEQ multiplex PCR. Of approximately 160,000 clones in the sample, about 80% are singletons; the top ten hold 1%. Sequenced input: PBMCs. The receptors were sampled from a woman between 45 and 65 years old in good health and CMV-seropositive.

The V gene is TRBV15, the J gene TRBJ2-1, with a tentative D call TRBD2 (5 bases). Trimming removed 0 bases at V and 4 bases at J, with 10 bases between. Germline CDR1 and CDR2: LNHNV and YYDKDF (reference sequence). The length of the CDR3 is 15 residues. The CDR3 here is CATSRDYGKYNEQFF. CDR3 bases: TGTGCCACCAGCAGAGATTACGGGAAGTACAATGAGCAGTTCTTC.

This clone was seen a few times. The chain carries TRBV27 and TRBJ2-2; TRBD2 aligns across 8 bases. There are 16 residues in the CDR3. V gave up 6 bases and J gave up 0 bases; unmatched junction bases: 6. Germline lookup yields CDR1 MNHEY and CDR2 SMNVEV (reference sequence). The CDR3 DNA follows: TGTGCCAGCAGCGGGGGGGGTTTTACGAACACCGGGGAGCTGTTTTTT. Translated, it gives CASSGGGFTNTGELFF.

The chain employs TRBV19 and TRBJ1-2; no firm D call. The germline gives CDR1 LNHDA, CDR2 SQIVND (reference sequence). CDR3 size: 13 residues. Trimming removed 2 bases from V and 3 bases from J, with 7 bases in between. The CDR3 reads CASSITRHYGYTF. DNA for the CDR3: TGTGCCAGTAGTATAACGCGTCACTATGGCTACACCTTC.

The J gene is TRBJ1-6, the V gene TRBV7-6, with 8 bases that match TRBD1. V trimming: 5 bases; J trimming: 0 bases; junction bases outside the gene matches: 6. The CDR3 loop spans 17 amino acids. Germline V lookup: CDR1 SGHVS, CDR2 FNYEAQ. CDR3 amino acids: CASSGRTGPSYNSPLHF. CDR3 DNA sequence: TGTGCCAGCAGCGGGCGGACAGGGCCCTCCTATAATTCACCCCTCCACTTT.

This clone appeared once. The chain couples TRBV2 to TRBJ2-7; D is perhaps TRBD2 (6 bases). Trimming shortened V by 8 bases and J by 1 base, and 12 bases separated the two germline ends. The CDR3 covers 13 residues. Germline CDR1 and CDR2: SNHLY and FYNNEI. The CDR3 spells CASWAGISYEQYF. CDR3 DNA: TGTGCCAGCTGGGCGGGGATTTCCTACGAGCAGTACTTC.